These 10 T cell receptor beta chains came from one sample sequenced in a study of shared clonotypes between healthy human individuals. Here immunoSEQ multiplex PCR was the method, and the copy in TCRdb shows in-frame clones only, minus some. This sample yields 950,000 to 1,100,000 clones, of which about 75% are seen a single time; 1.5% belongs to the top ten. The source material was memory CD4+ T cells sorted from blood. The subset is: CD45RA-negative fraction. These receptors were obtained from a man younger than 30 in good health.

Ten or more counts support this clone. An end of the junction differs from the germline gene, which may be a read error. The CDR3 loop reads CASTLWGGSSTDTQYF. CDR3 sequence (DNA): TGTGCCAGCACCTTATGGGGGGGATCTAGCACAGATACGCAGTATTTT. This chain joins TRBV7-8 and TRBJ2-3; 7 positions match TRBD2. Germline values: CDR1 SGHVS, CDR2 FQNEAQ. The CDR3 sequence is 16 residues long. The entire variable domain, with the rest obtained from reference TRBV7-8 and TRBJ2-3, is as follows: GAGVSQSPRYKVAKRGQDVALRCDPISGHVSLFWYQQALGQGPEFLTYFQNEAQLDKSGLPSDRFFAERPEGSVSTLKIQRTQQEDSAVYLCASTLWGGSSTDTQYFGPGTRLTVL.

This chain's CDR3 is CSGGSSGPTDTQYF. In nucleotides, the CDR3 is TGCAGCGGGGGCTCTAGCGGTCCCACAGATACGCAGTATTTT. The chain employs TRBV29-1 and TRBJ2-3; TRBD2 agrees at 7 bases. CDR3 length: 14 residues. Germline CDR1 is SQVTM and CDR2 is ANQGSEA. The V and J ends lost 7 bases and 2 bases, in that order; junction bases with no gene match: 9.

The table lists this clone with a few counts. V is TRBV2 and J is TRBJ2-2; D not resolved. Per the germline V gene, CDR1 is SNHLY and CDR2 is FYNNEI. The CDR3 consists of 15 residues. V was pared by 4 bases and J by 0 bases, with 9 bases between. CDR3 sequence: CASSGVGSNTGELFF. CDR3 nucleotides: TGTGCCAGCAGTGGTGTCGGATCGAACACCGGGGAGCTGTTTTTT.

The chain links TRBV9 to TRBJ2-2; D is unclear. The V gene's germline CDR1 is SGDLS and CDR2 YYNGEE. The CDR3 totals 16 residues. V lost 4 bases and J 4 bases, leaving 17 bases between the germline ends. CDR3 residues: CASSPLGKGGTGELFF. The DNA for the CDR3 is TGTGCCAGCAGCCCCCTAGGTAAGGGTGGCACCGGGGAGCTGTTTTTT.

This clone is a singleton in its sample. V is TRBV19 and J is TRBJ1-2; no clear D. The CDR3 length is 14 residues. V shed 7 bases and J shed 6 bases, with 18 bases lying between them. In germline, CDR1 is LNHDA, CDR2 SQIVND (reference sequence). This chain's CDR3 is CASTRDPRWDGYTF. The CDR3 coding sequence is TGTGCCAGTACTCGCGACCCAAGGTGGGATGGCTACACCTTC.

The V and J genes are TRBV5-6 and TRBJ1-3; weak D call: TRBD1 (5 bases). This CDR3 region has 15 residues. Germline CDR1 SGHDT, CDR2 YYEEEE. The V and J ends lost 1 base and 1 base respectively, with 9 bases between them. CDR3 nucleotide sequence: TGTGCCAGCAGCTTGCCGGGGGGTTCTGGAAACACCATATATTTT. It specifies CASSLPGGSGNTIYF. Full variable domain (remainder filled in from reference TRBV5-6 and TRBJ1-3): DAGVTQSPTHLIKTRGQQVTLRCSPKSGHDTVSWYQQALGQGPQFIFQYYEEEERQRGNFPDRFSGHQFPNYSSELNVNALLLGDSALYLCASSLPGGSGNTIYFGEGSWLTVV.

This clone was recorded a few times. J is TRBJ1-2 and V is TRBV7-2; TRBD1 agrees at 10 bases. The V gene's germline CDR1 is SGHTA and CDR2 FQGNSA. CDR3 length: 16 amino acids. Unmatched junction bases numbered 10, after V lost 5 bases and J lost 4 bases. The chain's CDR3 is CASSPRTGGWSYGYTF. In DNA form, the CDR3 reads TGTGCCAGCAGCCCAAGGACAGGGGGATGGAGCTATGGCTACACCTTC.

V usage is TRBV1 and J usage is TRBJ2-7; the D call of TRBD2 is as the table states it, not checked on the DNA. TRBV1 is a pseudogene locus. This CDR3 is built from 17 residues. The CDR3 DNA sequence: TGCACCAGCAGCCAAGACCCGACTCCGGGACTACCCTACGAGCAGTACTTC. This codes for CTSSQDPTPGLPYEQYF.

The J gene is TRBJ2-7, the V gene TRBV6-6; 8 bases fit TRBD2. Trimming cost V 9 bases and J 2 bases; bases outside gene matches: 3. This CDR3 comprises 12 residues. Germline assignment: CDR1 MNHNY and CDR2 SVGAGI (reference sequence). CDR3 coding DNA: TGTGCCAGTGTGGGACTAGCCTACGAGCAGTACTTC. Translation gives CASVGLAYEQYF.

In the case of this clone: This may come from a read error, since a much larger clone is one base off. The rearrangement uses TRBV11-3 and TRBJ1-1; 8 positions agree with TRBD1. V lost 2 bases to trimming and J lost 4 bases; unmatched junction nucleotides: 3. The length of the CDR3 is 14 residues. CDR1 and CDR2 (germline): SGHNT, YENEEA. CDR3 region: CASSLQGAGTEAFF. The CDR3 bases are TGTGCCAGCAGCTTACAGGGGGCGGGCACTGAAGCTTTCTTT.